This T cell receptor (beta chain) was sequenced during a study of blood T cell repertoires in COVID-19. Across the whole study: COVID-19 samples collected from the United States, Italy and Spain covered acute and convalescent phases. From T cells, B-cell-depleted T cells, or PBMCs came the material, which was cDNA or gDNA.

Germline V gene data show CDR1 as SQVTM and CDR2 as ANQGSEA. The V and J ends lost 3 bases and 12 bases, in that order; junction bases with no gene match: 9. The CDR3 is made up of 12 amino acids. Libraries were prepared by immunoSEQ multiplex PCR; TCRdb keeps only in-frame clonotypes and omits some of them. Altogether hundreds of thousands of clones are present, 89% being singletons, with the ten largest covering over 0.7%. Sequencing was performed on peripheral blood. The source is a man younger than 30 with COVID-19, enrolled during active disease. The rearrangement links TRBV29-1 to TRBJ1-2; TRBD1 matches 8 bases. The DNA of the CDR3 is TGCAGCGTTGAGGGCAGGGGGCTCGGTCACACCTTC. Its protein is CSVEGRGLGHTF.